This entry features one TCR beta chain sequence. The data were obtained in a study of blood T cell repertoires in COVID-19. In the study overall: Italy, Spain and the United States were the sources of the convalescent and acute COVID-19 samples. T cells, B-cell-depleted T cells, or PBMCs supplied cDNA or gDNA.

Seattle-derived patients entered the study during active infection and were followed longitudinally. Under the authors' procedure: Cell counts per sample came from amplifying reference gene primers. The method was immunoSEQ multiplex PCR; TCRdb's version includes in-frame clones alone and lacks a portion of them. The V and J calls and clone size were taken over from that table, and D and trimming were inferred from the DNA. The sample holds 200,000 to 300,000 clones, about four fifths seen once. The material sequenced was peripheral blood. This clonotype was obtained from a woman aged 80 or over with COVID-19, enrolled during active disease.

The CDR3 nucleotides are TGTGCCAGTAGTATAGAGGGCATCTCCACCGAGCAGTACTTC. Its protein product is CASSIEGISTEQYF. V usage is TRBV19 and J usage is TRBJ2-7; D gene unclear. CDR1 is LNHDA and CDR2 is SQIVND in the germline V gene (reference sequence). With 0 bases removed from V and 6 bases from J, the gap between germline ends came to 12 bases. The CDR3 is 14 residues long.